This TCR beta chain is from a study of blood T cell repertoires in COVID-19. Across the study: Samples of COVID-19 (acute and convalescent) were obtained from the United States, Italy and Spain. Nucleic acid was either cDNA or gDNA, and it came from T cells, B-cell-depleted T cells, or PBMCs.

Per the original methods: Reference gene primer amplification yielded estimated nucleated cell counts. Measured with immunoSEQ multiplex PCR; TCRdb has only the in-frame clones, and not every one. The V and J calls and clone size were taken over from that table, and D and trimming were inferred from the DNA. The data contain roughly 100,000 clones, just over 85% of them seen just once; the ten biggest clones take up approximately 8.7%. The germline V gene encodes CDR1 SGHAT and CDR2 FQNNGV. Trimming left V 5 bases short and J 4 bases short, with 29 bases between. The CDR3 consists of 19 residues. This chain joins TRBV11-2 and TRBJ2-5, with D possibly being TRBD1 (5 bases). The sequenced material came from peripheral blood. This sequence originates from a woman aged 65 to 85 with acute or convalescent COVID-19. The CDR3 DNA sequence: TGTGCCAGCAGCCAGGGCCCCTTAAGGTGGATTAGTCTATTAGAGACCCAGTACTTC. Protein product: CASSQGPLRWISLLETQYF. Combining the CDR3 with reference TRBV11-2 and TRBJ2-5 gives the whole variable domain EAGVAQSPRYKIIEKRQSVAFWCNPISGHATLYWYQQILGQGPKLLIQFQNNGVVDDSQLPKDRFSAERLKGVDSTLKIQPAKLEDSAVYLCASSQGPLRWISLLETQYFGPGTRLLVL.